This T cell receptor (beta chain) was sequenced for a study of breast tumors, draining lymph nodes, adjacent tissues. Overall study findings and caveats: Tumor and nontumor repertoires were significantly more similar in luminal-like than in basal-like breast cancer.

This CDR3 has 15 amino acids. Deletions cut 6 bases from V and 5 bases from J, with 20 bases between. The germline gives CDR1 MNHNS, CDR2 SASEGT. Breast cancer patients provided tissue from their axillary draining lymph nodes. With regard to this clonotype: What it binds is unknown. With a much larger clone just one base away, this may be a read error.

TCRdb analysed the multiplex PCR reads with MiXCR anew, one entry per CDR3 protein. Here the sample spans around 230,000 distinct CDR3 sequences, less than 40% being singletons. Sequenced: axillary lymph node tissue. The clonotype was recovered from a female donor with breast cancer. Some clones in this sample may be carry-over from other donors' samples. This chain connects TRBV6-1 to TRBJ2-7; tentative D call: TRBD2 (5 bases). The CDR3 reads CASRHVARGSNEQYF. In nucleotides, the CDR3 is TGTGCCAGCAGGCATGTCGCGCGAGGGTCTAACGAGCAGTACTTC.